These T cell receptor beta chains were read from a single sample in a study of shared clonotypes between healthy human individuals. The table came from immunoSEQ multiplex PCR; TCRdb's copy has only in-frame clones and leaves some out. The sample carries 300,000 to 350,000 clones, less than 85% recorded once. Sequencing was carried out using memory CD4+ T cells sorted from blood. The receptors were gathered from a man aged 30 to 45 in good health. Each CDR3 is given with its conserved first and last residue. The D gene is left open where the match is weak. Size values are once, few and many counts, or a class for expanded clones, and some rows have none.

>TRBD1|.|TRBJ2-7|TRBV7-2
TGTGCCAGCAGCCACCCGGGACAGGGGAGCTCCTACGAGCAGTACTTC
CASSHPGQGSSYEQYF
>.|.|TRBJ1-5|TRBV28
TGTGCCAGCAGCTTCCTCGGGAATCAGCCCCAGCATTTT
CASSFLGNQPQHF
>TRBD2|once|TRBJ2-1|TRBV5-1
TGCGCCAGCAGCGAAGGGCTAGCGGTTACCGAGCAGTTCTTC
CASSEGLAVTEQFF
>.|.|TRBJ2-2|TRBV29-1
TGCAGCGTCGTAGGTCCTTTTGCTAACACCGGGGAGCTGTTTTTT
CSVVGPFANTGELFF
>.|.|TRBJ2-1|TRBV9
TGTGCCAGCAGCGTAGCGACGGTCCACAATGAGCAGTTCTTC
CASSVATVHNEQFF
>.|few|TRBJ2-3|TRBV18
TGTGCCAGCGCGGCCCAGACCGACACAGATACGCAGTATTTT
CASAAQTDTDTQYF
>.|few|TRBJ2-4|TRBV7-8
TGTGCCAGCAGCCCTACCGGGAGCCGGAAAAACATTCAGTACTTC
CASSPTGSRKNIQYF
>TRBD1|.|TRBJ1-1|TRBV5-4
TGTGCCAGCAGCTTGACGACCGGGACAGCAACTGAAGCTTTCTTT
CASSLTTGTATEAFF
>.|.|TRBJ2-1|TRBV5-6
TGTGCCAGCAGGGACCGCTACAATGAGCAGTTCTTC
CASRDRYNEQFF
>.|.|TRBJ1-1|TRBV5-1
TGCGCCAGCAGCTTTCGACTCACGGCCACTGAAGCTTTCTTT
CASSFRLTATEAFF
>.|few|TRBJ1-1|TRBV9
TGTGCCAGCAGCGTAGAGTTAAGGAACACTGAAGCTTTCTTT
CASSVELRNTEAFF
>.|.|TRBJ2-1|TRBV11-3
TGTGCCAGCAGCCGGAGTCACAATGAGCAGTTCTTC
CASSRSHNEQFF
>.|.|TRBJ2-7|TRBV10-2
TGCGCCAGCAGTGAGGCCCCCGAAATCGGGTACGAGCAGTACTTC
CASSEAPEIGYEQYF
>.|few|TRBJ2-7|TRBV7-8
TGTGCCAGCAGCTTCCAGGGGTTCGGCTACGAGCAGTACTTC
CASSFQGFGYEQYF
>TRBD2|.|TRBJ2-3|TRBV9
TGTGCCAGCAGCGTTTCGACTAGCGGGGCTAGCACAGATACGCAGTATTTT
CASSVSTSGASTDTQYF
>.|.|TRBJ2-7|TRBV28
TGTGCCAGCGCCACAGGCTTAATCTTCGGCGAGCAGTACTTC
CASATGLIFGEQYF
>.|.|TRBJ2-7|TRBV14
TGTGCCAGCAGCCAAGTCTCCCCGGGGGTCGAGCAGTACTTC
CASSQVSPGVEQYF
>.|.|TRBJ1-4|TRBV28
TGTGCCAGCAGTTTAGCGGCAGAGATTAATGAAAAACTGTTTTTT
CASSLAAEINEKLFF
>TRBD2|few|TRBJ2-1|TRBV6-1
TGTGCCAGCAGTGAAGGGAGTAGCGGGAGGACGGGCGCCTACAATGAGCAGTTCTTC
CASSEGSSGRTGAYNEQFF
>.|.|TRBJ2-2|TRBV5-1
TGCGCCAGCAGCTTATCCGGGAACACCGGGGAGCTGTTTTTT
CASSLSGNTGELFF
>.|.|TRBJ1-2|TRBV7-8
TGTGCCAGCAGCTTGGGGCTATCTCACTATGGCTACACCTTC
CASSLGLSHYGYTF
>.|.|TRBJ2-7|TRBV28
TGTGCCAGCAGTTTATTAGCGGACGCCTACGAGCAGTACTTC
CASSLLADAYEQYF
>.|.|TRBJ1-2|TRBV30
TGTGCCCAGACGACAGGATTTAACTATGGCTACACCTTC
CAQTTGFNYGYTF
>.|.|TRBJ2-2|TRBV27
TGTGCCAGCAGTTTATCCGGGACCCCCCCCGGGGAGCTGTTTTTT
CASSLSGTPPGELFF